Following are 24 T cell receptor beta chains from one sample sequenced in a study of naive and memory T cell subsets listed by TCRdb under 2017. To prepare the library, UMI-ligation and nested PCR was applied. The sequencer listed for this sample is Illumina MiSeq. The beta constant-region primer consisted of an equimolar mixture of two oligonucleotides that together covered TRBC1 and TRBC2. The public sequencing data were trimmed at Q25 with fastp and processed into clonotypes with MiXCR by TCRdb, which kept only in-frame beta chains. Each CDR3 protein appears once, grouped with its most common genes and DNA. The sample includes 77,000 or so distinct CDR3 sequences, with over 10% observed a single time. The ten largest clones represent roughly 0.84% of the sample. The sequenced sample consisted of central memory CD4+ T cells from blood. The sample's cell subset or site label is to be understood as: central memory, CD45RA- CD27+. The receptors originated from a human donor in good health.

This clonotype occurred a few times. This may stem from a read error, because a much larger clone lies one nucleotide away. The rearrangement joins TRBV29-1 to TRBJ2-5, with TRBD2 matching over 13 bases. Losses at the gene ends were 6 bases for V and 5 bases for J; bases not matched to a gene: 3. CDR3 size: 13 residues. Germline V gene sequence: CDR1 SQVTM, CDR2 ANQGSEA. DNA of the CDR3: TGCAGCGTACTAGCGGGAGGGGGGGAGACCCAGTACTTC. This codes for CSVLAGGGETQYF.

This clonotype was seen a few times. The rearrangement joins TRBV28 to TRBJ2-3, with TRBD2 matching over 9 bases. Germline CDR1 and CDR2: MDHEN and SYDVKM. The V gene end was trimmed by 5 bases and the J gene end by 3 bases; junction bases not matched to a gene: 12. This CDR3 spans 17 amino acids. CDR3 in amino acids: CASSRPLSGSGTDTQYF. The CDR3 DNA sequence: TGTGCCAGCAGTCGCCCCCTTAGCGGGAGTGGGACAGATACGCAGTATTTT.

As concerns this clonotype: Since a much larger clone is just one base distant, this may be a read error. The chain uses TRBV10-2 and TRBJ2-1, with 10 bases matching TRBD2. The trim removed 5 bases at V and 2 bases at J, leaving 3 bases unmatched. The germline gives CDR1 WSHSY, CDR2 SAAADI. This CDR3 contains 15 residues. The CDR3 sequence: CASSSGTSAYNEQFF. CDR3 sequence (DNA): TGCGCCAGCAGTTCCGGGACTAGCGCCTACAATGAGCAGTTCTTC.

The rearrangement joins TRBV20-1 to TRBJ2-7, with 9 bases identical to TRBD2. Germline CDR1 is DFQATT and CDR2 is SNEGSKA (reference sequence). Trimming took 3 bases from V and 7 from J; bases not matched to a gene: 13. The CDR3 covers 15 residues. DNA for the CDR3: TGCAGTGCTAGTGATAGCGGGAGACTAACTCGGGAGCAGTACTTC. Protein product: CSASDSGRLTREQYF.

This clonotype occurred many times. V usage is TRBV3-1 and J usage is TRBJ2-1, with TRBD2 matching over 8 bases. The length of the CDR3 is 15 residues. V lost 4 bases and J lost 7; bases outside the gene matches: 9. Germline V gene sequence: CDR1 LGHDT, CDR2 YNNKEL (reference sequence). The CDR3 protein is CASSPTSAPRNEQFF. In DNA, the CDR3 is TGTGCCAGCAGCCCGACTAGCGCCCCTCGGAATGAGCAGTTCTTC.

This clonotype was detected a few times. V usage is TRBV7-2 and J usage is TRBJ2-7; the match to TRBD2 covers 11 bases. V shed 3 bases, J shed 0 bases, and the junction held 4 bases outside the gene matches. Germline V CDR1 and CDR2: SGHTA, FQGNSA. The CDR3 consists of 16 residues. CDR3 in DNA: TGTGCCAGCAGCTTGGGGACTAGCGGCAGCTCCTACGAGCAGTACTTC. Protein product: CASSLGTSGSSYEQYF.

Worth noting for this clonotype: This may come from a read error, since a much larger clone is one base off. The chain links TRBV20-1 to TRBJ2-7; possibly TRBD2 for D (5 bases). The CDR3 length is 13 residues. V lost 2 bases to trimming and J lost 4 bases, with 12 bases between them. Germline CDR1 is DFQATT and CDR2 is SNEGSKA (reference sequence). The CDR3 here is CSARSRGSYEQYF. The CDR3 DNA follows: TGCAGTGCTAGATCTAGAGGGAGTTACGAGCAGTACTTC.

The chain links TRBV20-1 to TRBJ1-5, with TRBD1 matching over 7 bases. After removal of 0 bases from V and 4 bases from J, the junction contained 6 bases not matched to a gene. This CDR3 is 15 amino acids long. From germline, CDR1 is DFQATT and CDR2 SNEGSKA (reference sequence). CDR3: CSARDPTGLNQPQHF. The CDR3 region has the DNA TGCAGTGCTAGAGATCCGACAGGGTTAAATCAGCCCCAGCATTTT.

The chain links TRBV18 to TRBJ2-7, with a possible D match to TRBD1 (6 bases). From germline, CDR1 is KGHSH and CDR2 LQKENI. Between the trimmed V and J ends, which lost 2 bases and 2 bases, there was a span of 16 bases. This CDR3 contains 16 residues. CDR3 bases: TGTGCCAGCTCACCATGGATGTCACAGGGTACCTACGAGCAGTACTTC. Translated, it gives CASSPWMSQGTYEQYF.

V is TRBV5-4 and J is TRBJ1-1; no clear D. CDR1 and CDR2 (germline): SGHNT, YYREEE (reference sequence). The CDR3 has 13 residues. Deletions cut 2 bases from V and 1 base from J, with 6 bases between. CDR3 nucleotides: TGTGCCAGCAGCTTCGCTCAGAACACTGAAGCTTTCTTT. Its protein product is CASSFAQNTEAFF.

Only a few counts were recorded for this clonotype. J is TRBJ2-7 and V is TRBV6-6, with D hard to call. Germline V gene data show CDR1 as MNHNY and CDR2 as SVGAGI (reference sequence). V was trimmed by 2 bases and J by 0 bases, leaving 5 bases between them. This CDR3 contains 13 residues. The CDR3, as DNA: TGTGCCAGCAGTTACCCGAGCTCCTACGAGCAGTACTTC. Its protein product is CASSYPSSYEQYF.

In DNA form, the CDR3 reads TGTGCCAGCAGCGAGTTCCTGGGGTACGAGCAGTACTTC. Amino acid sequence: CASSEFLGYEQYF. The genes are TRBV12-3 or TRBV12-4 and TRBJ2-7, with D hard to call. The CDR3 has 13 amino acids. The V and J ends lost 6 bases and 4 bases respectively, with 13 bases between them.

This clonotype is medium-sized. V and J are TRBV12-3 or TRBV12-4 and TRBJ2-6, with unresolved D. This CDR3 comprises 14 residues. V was trimmed by 5 bases and J by 0 bases, leaving 5 bases between them. Written as DNA, the CDR3 is TGTGCCAGCAGTCTGAACTCTGGGGCCAACGTCCTGACTTTC. Protein: CASSLNSGANVLTF.

This clonotype showed up many times. The chain is built from TRBV12-3 or TRBV12-4 and TRBJ1-2; 7 bases fit TRBD1. J gave up 5 bases and V 5 bases, and 5 bases lay outside the gene matches. CDR3 length equals 13 residues. The CDR3 sequence: CASSEGQPYGYTF. CDR3 nucleotide sequence: TGTGCCAGCAGTGAGGGACAGCCGTATGGCTACACCTTC.

This chain uses TRBV20-1 with TRBJ2-1; D not certain. The ends were cut back, 0 bases at V and 9 bases at J, with 12 bases in the middle. In germline, CDR1 is DFQATT, CDR2 SNEGSKA (reference sequence). The CDR3 loop spans 13 amino acids. The CDR3 loop reads CSARDRLNSEQFF. CDR3 nucleotides: TGCAGTGCTAGAGATCGGTTAAACTCTGAGCAGTTCTTC.

This clonotype was seen only a few times. The chain combines TRBV5-1 with TRBJ1-1, with D uncertain. Germline V gene sequence: CDR1 SGHRS, CDR2 YFSETQ. The CDR3 runs 14 residues. Between the trimmed V and J ends, which lost 0 bases and 3 bases, there was a span of 9 bases. The CDR3 region has the DNA TGCGCCAGCAGCTTGGCCGCGACGGACACTGAAGCTTTCTTT. It is translated as CASSLAATDTEAFF.

Regarding this clonotype: Just one base apart from a much larger clone, this may be a read error. CDR3 residues: CSVDLCGEKLFF. The CDR3 DNA follows: TGCAGCGTTGATTTGTGTGGTGAAAAACTGTTTTTT. The chain recombines TRBV29-1 with TRBJ1-4, with D hard to call. CDR3 length equals 12 residues. The V and J ends lost 3 bases and 7 bases respectively, with 9 bases between them. Germline V gives CDR1 SQVTM, CDR2 ANQGSEA.

Turning to this clonotype: This sequence may be a read error, since a much larger clone differs from it by one base. The CDR3 region has the DNA TGTGCCATCAGTGCCGGGACTAGCGGGAGTCGCACCGGGGAGCTGTTTTTT. Amino acids: CAISAGTSGSRTGELFF. The chain is built from TRBV10-3 and TRBJ2-2; 14 bases map to TRBD2. Germline V CDR1 and CDR2: ENHRY, SYGVKD. The CDR3 extends over 17 amino acids. The trim removed 4 bases at V and 4 bases at J, leaving 5 bases unmatched.

This clonotype was seen only a few times. The rearrangement joins TRBV12-3 or TRBV12-4 to TRBJ1-3; D is unclear. The germline V and J ends were trimmed by 7 bases and 0 bases, with 10 bases remaining between them. The CDR3 covers 14 residues. CDR3: CASTQISSGNTIYF. CDR3 nucleotide sequence: TGTGCCAGCACCCAAATAAGCTCTGGAAACACCATATATTTT.

This rearrangement joins TRBV7-8 to TRBJ2-4; D call uncertain. V was clipped by 0 bases and J by 1 base, with 19 bases between them. The CDR3 sequence is 19 residues long. Germline V CDR1 and CDR2: SGHVS, FQNEAQ. CDR3 amino acids: CASSLAKADHSRAKNIQYF. CDR3 nucleotide sequence: TGTGCCAGCAGCTTAGCGAAGGCTGATCATTCCAGGGCCAAAAACATTCAGTACTTC.

This clonotype was seen a few times. The rearrangement joins TRBV4-2 to TRBJ1-1; TRBD1 is a possible D gene (5 bases). The CDR3 spans 14 residues. Germline CDR1 is LGHNA and CDR2 is YNFKEQ. V dropped 4 bases and J dropped 6 bases, with 15 bases sitting between them. The CDR3 protein is CASSLRGRGPEAFF. The CDR3 bases are TGTGCCAGCAGCCTTAGAGGTAGGGGACCTGAAGCTTTCTTT.

Ten or more counts support this clonotype. The rearrangement joins TRBV20-1 to TRBJ2-7; TRBD2 aligns across 7 bases. With V trimmed by 3 bases and J by 2 bases, 7 bases remained unmatched. CDR3 size: 14 residues. In germline, CDR1 is DFQATT, CDR2 SNEGSKA (reference sequence). In DNA, the CDR3 is TGCAGTGCTAGTGAACAACTAGCGACCTACGAGCAGTACTTC. Amino acid sequence: CSASEQLATYEQYF.

This clonotype appeared a few times. The V and J genes are TRBV6-1 and TRBJ1-5, with D tentatively TRBD1 (6 bases). Germline CDR1 and CDR2: MNHNS and SASEGT. The CDR3 spans 15 residues. Trimming removed 0 bases from V and 11 bases from J, with 17 bases in between. CDR3 in amino acids: CASSEANRVVSAQHF. Here the CDR3 DNA reads TGTGCCAGCAGTGAAGCGAACAGGGTAGTTTCAGCCCAGCATTTT.

This clonotype has a count of ten or more. The CDR3 spells CASSSTSGNTDTQYF. CDR3 sequence (DNA): TGTGCCAGCAGCAGTACTAGCGGGAATACAGATACGCAGTATTTT. The gene calls are TRBV5-4 and TRBJ2-3, with 10 nucleotides matching TRBD2. Germline CDR1 reads SGHNT; CDR2 reads YYREEE (reference sequence). CDR3 length equals 15 residues. V was pared by 4 bases and J by 3 bases, with 5 bases of the junction left unmatched.